This is a list of T cell receptor beta chains from one sample in a study of cytomegalovirus exposure and HLA in healthy donors. Only in-frame clones appear in the TCRdb table, and some are missing; sequencing was by immunoSEQ multiplex PCR. The sample lists about 180,000 clones, roughly 80% seen once, with around 1.4% in the top ten. Sequencing was carried out using PBMCs. These TCRs come from a girl aged 10 to 17 in good health and CMV-seropositive. The CDR3 runs from the conserved cysteine through the conserved F or W. The D gene is left open where the match is weak. The listing skips clone size in some rows; elsewhere it reads once, few, many or a size class.

J gene | clone size | D gene | V gene | CDR3 DNA | CDR3 protein
TRBJ1-2 | - | - | TRBV18 | TGTGCCAGCTCGCCAGACAGCCGCTATGGCTACACCTTC | CASSPDSRYGYTF
TRBJ2-7 | - | TRBD1 | TRBV6-1 | TGTGCCAGCAGTGATCGGGACAGGACGTACGAGCAGTACTTC | CASSDRDRTYEQYF
TRBJ1-1 | - | - | TRBV5-4 | TGTGCCAGCAGCTTTGTGGGGGGGCGCGGCACTGAAGCTTTCTTT | CASSFVGGRGTEAFF
TRBJ2-3 | - | TRBD1 | TRBV10-3 | TGTGCCATCAGTGGGACAGGGGGCATATCAGATACGCAGTATTTT | CAISGTGGISDTQYF
TRBJ1-5 | - | TRBD1 | TRBV27 | TGTGCCAGCAGTTTATCGACAGGGGCCAACAATCAGCCCCAGCATTTT | CASSLSTGANNQPQHF
TRBJ1-5 | once | TRBD1 | TRBV7-9 | TGTGCCAGCAGCTTAGGGACAGGCTTTGTGGATCAGCCCCAGCATTTT | CASSLGTGFVDQPQHF
TRBJ2-7 | - | TRBD2 | TRBV7-2 | TGTGCCAGCAGCGTGGCGGGAGCGGGGCCCTACGAGCAGTACTTC | CASSVAGAGPYEQYF
TRBJ2-3 | - | - | TRBV19 | TGTGCCAGTAGTAGGGACACAAGTAGCACAGATACGCAGTATTTT | CASSRDTSSTDTQYF
TRBJ2-1 | - | TRBD2 | TRBV2 | TGTGCCAGCATGAACCTAGCGGGAGACAATGAGCAGTTCTTC | CASMNLAGDNEQFF
TRBJ1-1 | - | - | TRBV7-9 | TGTGCCAGCCCGGGGGGCACTGAAGCTTTCTTT | CASPGGTEAFF
TRBJ2-7 | - | TRBD2 | TRBV2 | TGTGCCAGCAGTGGGGGACTAGCGGGGGCCTACGAGCAGTACTTC | CASSGGLAGAYEQYF
TRBJ2-1 | once | TRBD1 | TRBV9 | TGTGCCAGCAGCGTAGAGGGAAACCCGGGACAGGGCTACAATGAGCAGTTCTTC | CASSVEGNPGQGYNEQFF
TRBJ1-5 | - | TRBD1 | TRBV5-1 | TGCGCCAGCAGCTTGGAGGGACAGCCCAATCAGCCCCAGCATTTT | CASSLEGQPNQPQHF
TRBJ1-1 | - | TRBD1 | TRBV30 | TGTGCCTGGACCCGGGACAGGGGGAGGCCTTATGAAGGGACTGAAGCTTTCTTT | CAWTRDRGRPYEGTEAFF
TRBJ2-7 | - | - | TRBV6-1 | TGTGCCAGCAGGGTCACAAAGACCTACGAGCAGTACTTC | CASRVTKTYEQYF
TRBJ1-4 | once | - | TRBV7-2 | TGTGCCAGCAGCTTCTCCGCAACTAATGAAAAACTGTTTTTT | CASSFSATNEKLFF
TRBJ2-1 | - | TRBD1 | TRBV4-1 | TGCGCCAGCAGCCCACGAGTCAGGGGGAATGAGCAGTTCTTC | CASSPRVRGNEQFF
TRBJ2-7 | - | TRBD1 | TRBV5-4 | TGTGCCAGCAGCCCCGGGACAGGGATGAACGAGCAGTACTTC | CASSPGTGMNEQYF
TRBJ1-1 | - | TRBD1 | TRBV19 | TGTGCCAGTAGACCAACTCGGGACAGGGCCACTGAAGCTTTCTTT | CASRPTRDRATEAFF
TRBJ2-1 | - | TRBD2 | TRBV7-9 | TGTGCCAGCAGCCTAGGGACTAGCGGAAACTCCTACAATGAGCAGTTCTTC | CASSLGTSGNSYNEQFF
TRBJ1-4 | - | - | TRBV7-9 | TGTGCCAGCAGCTTGACAGCCGCAACTAATGAAAAACTGTTTTTT | CASSLTAATNEKLFF
TRBJ2-2 | - | TRBD2 | TRBV9 | TGTGCCAGCAGCATAAGCGGGATGAACACCGGGGAGCTGTTTTTT | CASSISGMNTGELFF
TRBJ1-4 | - | - | TRBV27 | TGTGCCAGCAGTTTAGTAGGGGGAATAGAAAAACTGTTTTTT | CASSLVGGIEKLFF
TRBJ2-5 | - | TRBD2 | TRBV4-1 | TGCGCCAGCAGCCAAGAGCGACTAGCGGCAAGAGGGACCCAGTACTTC | CASSQERLAARGTQYF
TRBJ2-1 | - | - | TRBV15 | TGTGCCACCAGGAGGGCGGATTGGAATGAGCAGTTCTTC | CATRRADWNEQFF
TRBJ2-1 | - | TRBD2 | TRBV10-1 | TGCGCCAGCAGTGAATGGGCTAGCGGGAGGGCTCGCAATGAGCAGTTCTTC | CASSEWASGRARNEQFF
TRBJ2-1 | - | TRBD2 | TRBV6-5 | TGTGCCAGCACTCCAGCGGGAGACCTCTACAATGAGCAGTTCTTC | CASTPAGDLYNEQFF
TRBJ1-2 | once | - | TRBV6-1 | TGTGCCAGCAGGGAACAGGATTCCAACTATGGCTACACCTTC | CASREQDSNYGYTF
TRBJ2-7 | - | - | TRBV12-2 | TGTGCAAGTCGCCCAGGACAGCTTTCGTGCGAGCAGTACTTC | CASRPGQLSCEQYF
TRBJ2-1 | - | - | TRBV4-1 | TGCGCCAGCAGCCAACCAAAGGGGGGGGGCGGCTCCTACAATGAGCAGTTCTTC | CASSQPKGGGGSYNEQFF
TRBJ2-5 | - | - | TRBV11-3 | TGTGCCAGCAGCGTCCAGGTTCAAGAGACCCAGTACTTC | CASSVQVQETQYF
TRBJ1-1 | - | - | TRBV5-1 | TGCGCCAGCAGTTATCAGGGGTTTGAAGCTTTCTTT | CASSYQGFEAFF
TRBJ1-2 | - | - | TRBV4-3 | TGCGCCAGCAGCCAAGATCGGGGGTGGGGTTACTATGGCTACACCTTC | CASSQDRGWGYYGYTF
TRBJ2-3 | - | - | TRBV6-5 | TGTGCCAGCAGTTCGGACTGGCGCACAGATACGCAGTATTTT | CASSSDWRTDTQYF
TRBJ2-5 | - | TRBD1 | TRBV29-1 | TGCAGCGAGGACAGGTCTCAGGGAGAGACCCAGTACTTC | CSEDRSQGETQYF
TRBJ2-1 | - | TRBD1 | TRBV27 | TGTGCCAGCAGTCCGACAGGGTCCCACTACAATGAGCAGTTCTTC | CASSPTGSHYNEQFF
TRBJ2-7 | few | TRBD1 | TRBV30 | TGTGCCTGGAGTACTAGGACAGGTACTAGGGAGTACTTC | CAWSTRTGTREYF
TRBJ1-3 | - | - | TRBV4-1 | TGCGCCAGCAGCCAAGCCAACTCTGGAAACACCATATATTTT | CASSQANSGNTIYF
TRBJ2-2 | few | - | TRBV27 | TGTGCCAGCAGTTACCCGAGCACCGGGGAGCTGTTTTTT | CASSYPSTGELFF
TRBJ2-5 | - | TRBD2 | TRBV5-6 | TGTGCCAGCAGCTTGGCGGGACTAGCGGTCCAAGAGACCCAGTACTTC | CASSLAGLAVQETQYF
TRBJ2-1 | - | - | TRBV5-8 | TGTGCCAGCAGCTTGGGGATGGGGACATTAGGGGATGAGCAGTTCTTC | CASSLGMGTLGDEQFF
TRBJ2-7 | few | - | TRBV15 | TGTGCCACCAGCAGAGATAGGGGGAACTCCTACGAGCAGTACTTC | CATSRDRGNSYEQYF